A selection of T cell receptor beta chains follows, all from one sample in a study of blood T cell repertoires in COVID-19. The assay was immunoSEQ multiplex PCR, and TCRdb's table has in-frame clones only and misses some. The table includes about 270,000 clones, about 87% detected once. What was sequenced was peripheral blood. The origin of the receptors is a human donor in a cohort sampled during active COVID-19. Both conserved end residues are trimmed from each CDR3. Fields, in order: J gene, V gene, CDR3 protein.

J: TRBJ2-7; V: TRBV13; CDR3: ASSLESQGAIYEQY
J: TRBJ1-1; V: TRBV7-9; CDR3: ASSLGDRGVGGGTEAF
J: TRBJ2-7; V: TRBV6-5; CDR3: ASSLGGYEQY
J: TRBJ2-6; V: TRBV12-3/TRBV12-4; CDR3: ASSDLSGAPT
J: TRBJ2-5; V: TRBV7-9; CDR3: ASSLTFGLAEQETQY
J: TRBJ1-4; V: TRBV19; CDR3: ASSIGQYNEKLF
J: TRBJ1-4; V: TRBV9; CDR3: ASSVANTGREKLF
J: TRBJ2-1; V: TRBV7-2; CDR3: ASRKETPKQF
J: TRBJ2-1; V: TRBV10-1; CDR3: ASSEYRGSSYNEQF
J: TRBJ2-1; V: TRBV19; CDR3: ASSKSDTSSYNEQF
J: TRBJ2-1; V: TRBV6-2/TRBV6-3; CDR3: ASSYRGSSYNEQF
J: TRBJ1-1; V: TRBV6-5; CDR3: ATQDRGLNTEAF
J: TRBJ2-1; V: TRBV10-1; CDR3: ASSEPKRGVYNEQF
J: TRBJ2-1; V: TRBV12-5; CDR3: ASGLGLVVDNEQF
J: TRBJ2-2; V: TRBV28; CDR3: ASSFYRNTGELF
J: TRBJ1-4; V: TRBV7-9; CDR3: ASSLSGGGLDEKLF
J: TRBJ2-7; V: TRBV4-2; CDR3: ASARGGGSYEQY
J: TRBJ1-6; V: TRBV6-4; CDR3: ASSDMVGLGGSVYNSPLH
J: TRBJ2-5; V: TRBV28; CDR3: ASSLSPTERFTETQY
J: TRBJ1-5; V: TRBV24-1; CDR3: AGQGVCNQPQH
J: TRBJ1-5; V: TRBV7-8; CDR3: ASSLTHSNQPQH
J: TRBJ1-5; V: TRBV28; CDR3: ASSDRGKQPQH
J: TRBJ2-5; V: TRBV14; CDR3: ASSLPIRGEETQY
J: TRBJ1-2; V: TRBV6-5; CDR3: ASSWGGAYGYT
J: TRBJ1-6; V: TRBV6-4; CDR3: ASNLQGEITSYNSPLH
J: TRBJ2-7; V: TRBV19; CDR3: ASSPRTGFPSEQY